Presented here are 9 T cell receptor beta chains from one specimen sequenced in a study of CD8 T cells in Susac syndrome. RNA amounts of roughly 0.5 to 1 ug underwent reverse transcription with random hexamers. TCRdb independently ran MiXCR on the immunoSEQ multiplex PCR reads; one entry per CDR3 protein. Among roughly 100,000 distinct CDR3 sequences, approximately 96% were seen once, and the ten largest hold about 0.65%. The sequencing sample was made of CD8+ T cells from PBMCs. The receptors were gathered from a human donor with Susac syndrome.

J is TRBJ1-5 and V is TRBV20-1; D might be TRBD1 (6 bases). Germline V lookup: CDR1 DFQATT, CDR2 SNEGSKA (reference sequence). Trimming removed 0 bases from V and 5 bases from J, with 23 bases in between. CDR3 length: 18 residues. CDR3 nucleotide sequence: TGCAGTGCTAGAGAGGGCCCCCGGGAGGGGGGATTTGATCAGCCCCAGCATTTT. Translated, it gives CSAREGPREGGFDQPQHF.

This sequence joins TRBV6-5 and TRBJ2-7; D is tentatively TRBD1 or TRBD2 (5 bases each). Between the trimmed V and J ends, which lost 4 bases and 3 bases, there was a span of 22 bases. This CDR3 has 17 residues. The germline CDR1 and CDR2 sequences are MNHEY and SVGAGI. Written as DNA, the CDR3 is TGTGCCAGCAGTTTCCTCCCGACGGGACGGAACGGCTACGAGCAGTACTTC. Translating it yields CASSFLPTGRNGYEQYF.

The chain links TRBV9 to TRBJ2-7, with 8 nucleotides matching TRBD1. Germline CDR1 is SGDLS and CDR2 is YYNGEE. With V trimmed by 2 bases and J by 2 bases, 6 bases remained unmatched. The CDR3 length is 15 residues. The CDR3 DNA reads TGTGCCAGCAGCGTCGGGACAGGTGTCACCTACGAGCAGTACTTC. Translated, it gives CASSVGTGVTYEQYF.

This sequence joins TRBV5-1 and TRBJ2-7, with a tentative D call TRBD2 (6 bases). With 2 bases removed from V and 2 bases from J, the gap between germline ends came to 14 bases. The CDR3 totals 15 residues. Germline-derived CDR1 and CDR2 are SGHRS and YFSETQ. CDR3 nucleotides: TGCGCCAGCAGCTTAAGGGACTCCTCGCCCTACGAGCAGTACTTC. Amino acid sequence: CASSLRDSSPYEQYF.

The V call is TRBV6-4, the J call TRBJ1-5; TRBD1 might be the D (6 bases). V dropped 2 bases and J dropped 5 bases, with 19 bases sitting between them. This CDR3 has 17 residues. The germline V gene has CDR1 MRHNA and CDR2 SNTAGT. The CDR3 bases are TGTGCCAGCAGTGACAATCGGCGGGGGGGCTTCTATCAGCCCCAGCATTTT. Amino acids: CASSDNRRGGFYQPQHF.

V and J are TRBV2 and TRBJ2-7; TRBD2 agrees at 14 bases. Germline assignment: CDR1 SNHLY and CDR2 FYNNEI. The CDR3 sequence is 13 residues long. J gave up 5 bases and V 6 bases, and 0 bases lay outside the gene matches. In DNA form, the CDR3 reads TGTGCCAGCAGGGGACTAGCGGGGGACGAGCAGTACTTC. Translation gives CASRGLAGDEQYF.

V usage is TRBV18 and J usage is TRBJ1-1; no clear D. Germline lookup yields CDR1 KGHSH and CDR2 LQKENI. The V gene lost 3 bases and the J gene lost 1 base, with 18 bases spanning the gap. This CDR3 spans 17 amino acids. The CDR3 DNA reads as TGTGCCAGCTCACCGCCAACCCTTGGACCGCCGAACACTGAAGCTTTCTTT. It encodes CASSPPTLGPPNTEAFF.

This clonotype was seen only once. The genes are TRBV9 and TRBJ2-7; D not resolved. V was shortened by 4 bases and J by 6 bases, with 11 bases between the two germline ends. CDR3 size: 12 residues. Germline V gene sequence: CDR1 SGDLS, CDR2 YYNGEE. The CDR3 here is CASSKEGREQYF. The CDR3 region has the DNA TGTGCCAGCAGCAAGGAAGGTCGCGAGCAGTACTTC.

The chain carries TRBV9 and TRBJ1-1, with D possibly matching TRBD1 (5 bases). Trimming shortened V by 0 bases and J by 0 bases, and 9 bases separated the two germline ends. In germline, CDR1 is SGDLS, CDR2 YYNGEE. The length of the CDR3 is 15 residues. The CDR3: CASSVAPGVNTEAFF. DNA of the CDR3: TGTGCCAGCAGCGTAGCACCGGGGGTGAACACTGAAGCTTTCTTT.